This T cell receptor (beta chain) was recorded in a study of cytomegalovirus exposure and HLA in healthy donors. Study-wide points: Roughly uniform sequencing depth across donors was assumed, possibly incorrectly. The authors listed 150 to 200 TCR beta chains as cytomegalovirus-associated. There were some V segments, including TRBV6-2 and TRBV6-3, excluded as indistinguishable.

Worth noting for this clone: As yet, its antigen is unknown.

Donors showed nominal health when sampled, although they likely had unrecorded immune exposures. This CDR3 has 15 residues. Germline CDR1 reads SNHLY; CDR2 reads FYNNEI. V was pared by 8 bases and J by 4 bases, with 9 bases of the junction left unmatched. PCR amplification relied on 60 Vbeta primers (plus 13 Jbeta primers). Some clones are missing from TCRdb's copy, which holds only in-frame ones; the method was immunoSEQ multiplex PCR. The table lists approximately 110,000 clones, about two thirds of them singletons. Sequencing used PBMCs. The chain uses TRBV2 and TRBJ1-5; 9 bases align to TRBD1. The receptor's source is a man between 60 and 75 years old in good health and CMV-seropositive. The CDR3 coding sequence is TGTGCCAGCGGGACAGGGAGCTTTAGGAATCAGCCCCAGCATTTT. Translation: CASGTGSFRNQPQHF.